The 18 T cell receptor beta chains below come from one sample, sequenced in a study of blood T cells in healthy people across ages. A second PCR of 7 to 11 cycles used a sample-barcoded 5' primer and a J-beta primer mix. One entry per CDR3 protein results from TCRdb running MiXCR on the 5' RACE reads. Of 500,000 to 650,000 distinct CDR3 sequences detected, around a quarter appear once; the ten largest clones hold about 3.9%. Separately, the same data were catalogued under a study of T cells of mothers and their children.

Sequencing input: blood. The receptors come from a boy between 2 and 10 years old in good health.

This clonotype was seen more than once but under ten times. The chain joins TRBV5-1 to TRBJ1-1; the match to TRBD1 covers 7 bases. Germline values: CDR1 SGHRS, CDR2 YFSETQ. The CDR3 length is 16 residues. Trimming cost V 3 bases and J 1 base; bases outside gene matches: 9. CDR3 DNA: TGCGCCAGCAGCTCGATTCGGGACAGACCGAACACTGAAGCTTTCTTT. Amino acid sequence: CASSSIRDRPNTEAFF.

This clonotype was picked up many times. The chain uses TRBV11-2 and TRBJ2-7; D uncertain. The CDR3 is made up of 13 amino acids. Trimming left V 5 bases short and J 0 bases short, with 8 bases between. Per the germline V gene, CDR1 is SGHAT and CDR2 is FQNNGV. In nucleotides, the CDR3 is TGTGCCAGCAGCCTCCTCCACTCCTACGAGCAGTACTTC. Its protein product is CASSLLHSYEQYF. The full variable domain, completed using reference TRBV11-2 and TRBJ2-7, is EAGVAQSPRYKIIEKRQSVAFWCNPISGHATLYWYQQILGQGPKLLIQFQNNGVVDDSQLPKDRFSAERLKGVDSTLKIQPAKLEDSAVYLCASSLLHSYEQYFGPGTRLTVT.

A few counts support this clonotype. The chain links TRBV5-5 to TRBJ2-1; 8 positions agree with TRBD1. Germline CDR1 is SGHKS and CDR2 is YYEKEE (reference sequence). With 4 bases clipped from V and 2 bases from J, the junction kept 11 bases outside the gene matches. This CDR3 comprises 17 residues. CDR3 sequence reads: CASSPQRTGFPYNEQFF. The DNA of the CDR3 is TGTGCCAGCAGCCCCCAGCGGACAGGGTTTCCCTACAATGAGCAGTTCTTC.

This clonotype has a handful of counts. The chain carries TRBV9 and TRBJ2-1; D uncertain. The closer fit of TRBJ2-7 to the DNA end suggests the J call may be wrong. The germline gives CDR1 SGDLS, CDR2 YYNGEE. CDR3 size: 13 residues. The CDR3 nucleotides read TGTGCCAGCAGCGTAGAATACAGCGCCGAGCAGTACTTC. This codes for CASSVEYSAEQYF.

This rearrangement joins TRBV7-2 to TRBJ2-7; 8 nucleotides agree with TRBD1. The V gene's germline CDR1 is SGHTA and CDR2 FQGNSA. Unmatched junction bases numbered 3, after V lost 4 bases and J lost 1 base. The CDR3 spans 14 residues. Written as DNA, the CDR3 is TGTGCCAGCAGCTCCAACAGGGGGTCCTACGAGCAGTACTTC. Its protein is CASSSNRGSYEQYF.

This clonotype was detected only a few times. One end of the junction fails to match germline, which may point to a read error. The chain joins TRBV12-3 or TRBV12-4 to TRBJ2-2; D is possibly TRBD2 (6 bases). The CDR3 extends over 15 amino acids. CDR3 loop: CASRGGPANTGELLF. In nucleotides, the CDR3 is TGTGCCAGCAGGGGGGGACCAGCGAACACCGGGGAGCTGCTTTTT.

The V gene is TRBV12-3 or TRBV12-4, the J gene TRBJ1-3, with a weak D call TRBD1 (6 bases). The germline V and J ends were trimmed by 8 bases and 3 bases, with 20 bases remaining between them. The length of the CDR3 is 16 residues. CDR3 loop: CASGGRDRDLGNTIYF. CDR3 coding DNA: TGTGCCAGCGGGGGCCGGGACCGCGACCTTGGAAACACCATATATTTT.

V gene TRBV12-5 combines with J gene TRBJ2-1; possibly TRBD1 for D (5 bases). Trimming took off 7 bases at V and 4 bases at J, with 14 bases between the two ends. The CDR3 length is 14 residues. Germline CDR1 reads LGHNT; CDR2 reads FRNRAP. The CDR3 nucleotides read TGTGCTAGTGCCCCAGGGCAGGTTTACAATGAGCAGTTCTTC. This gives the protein CASAPGQVYNEQFF.

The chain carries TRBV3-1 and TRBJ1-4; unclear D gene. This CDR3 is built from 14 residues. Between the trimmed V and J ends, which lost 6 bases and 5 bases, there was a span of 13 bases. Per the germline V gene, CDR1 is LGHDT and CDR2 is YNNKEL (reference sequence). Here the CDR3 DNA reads TGTGCCAGCAGGAAAACGGGCGCAAATGAAAAACTGTTTTTT. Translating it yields CASRKTGANEKLFF.

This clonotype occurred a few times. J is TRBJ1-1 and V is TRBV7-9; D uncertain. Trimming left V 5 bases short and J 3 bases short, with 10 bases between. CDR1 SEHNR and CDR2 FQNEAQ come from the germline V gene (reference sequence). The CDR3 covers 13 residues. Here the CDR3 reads CASSVLADTEAFF. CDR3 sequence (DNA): TGTGCCAGCAGCGTTTTGGCGGACACTGAAGCTTTCTTT.

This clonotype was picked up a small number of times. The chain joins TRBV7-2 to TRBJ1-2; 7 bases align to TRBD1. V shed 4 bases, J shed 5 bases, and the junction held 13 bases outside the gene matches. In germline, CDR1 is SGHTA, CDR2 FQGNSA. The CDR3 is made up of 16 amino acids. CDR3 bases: TGTGCCAGCAGCTCTCGATTGGGACAGATTAATTATGGCTACACCTTC. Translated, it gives CASSSRLGQINYGYTF.

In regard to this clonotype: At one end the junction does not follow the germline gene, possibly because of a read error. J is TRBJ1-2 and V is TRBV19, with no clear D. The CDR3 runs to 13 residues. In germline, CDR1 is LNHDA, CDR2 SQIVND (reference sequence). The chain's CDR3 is CAGSISPGDGYTF. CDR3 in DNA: TGTGCCGGTAGTATCTCCCCTGGGGATGGCTACACCTTC.

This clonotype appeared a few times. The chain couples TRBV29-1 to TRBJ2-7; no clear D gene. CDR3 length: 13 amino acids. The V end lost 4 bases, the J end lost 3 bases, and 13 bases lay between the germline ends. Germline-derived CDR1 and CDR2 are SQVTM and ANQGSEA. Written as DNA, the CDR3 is TGCAGCGTTGCTGGGGAAACGAACTACGAGCAGTACTTC. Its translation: CSVAGETNYEQYF.

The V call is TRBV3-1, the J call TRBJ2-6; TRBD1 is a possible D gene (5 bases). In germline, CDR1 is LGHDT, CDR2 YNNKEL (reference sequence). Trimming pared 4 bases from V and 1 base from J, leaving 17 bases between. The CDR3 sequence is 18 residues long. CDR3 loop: CASSLRTRRPSGANVLTF. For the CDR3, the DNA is TGTGCCAGCAGCCTCCGGACACGCAGGCCATCTGGGGCCAACGTCCTGACTTTC.

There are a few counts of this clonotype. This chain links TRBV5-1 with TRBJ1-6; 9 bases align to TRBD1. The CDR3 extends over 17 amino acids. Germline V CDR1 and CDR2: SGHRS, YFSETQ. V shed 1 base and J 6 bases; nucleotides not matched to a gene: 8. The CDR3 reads CASSLPRQGQGNSPLHF. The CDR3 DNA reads TGCGCCAGCAGCTTGCCTCGACAGGGACAGGGTAATTCACCCCTCCACTTT.

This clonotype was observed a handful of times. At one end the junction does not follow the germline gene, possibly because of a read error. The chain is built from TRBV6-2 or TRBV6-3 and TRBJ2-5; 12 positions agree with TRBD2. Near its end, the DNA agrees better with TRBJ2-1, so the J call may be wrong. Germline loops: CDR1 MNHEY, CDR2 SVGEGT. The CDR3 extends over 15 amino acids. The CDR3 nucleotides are TGTACCAGCAGCCTAACTAGCGGGAGGAGGAATGAGCAGTTCTTC. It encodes CTSSLTSGRRNEQFF.

The CDR3 DNA is TGCAGTGCTAGAGTCGGGACTACTAACTATGGCTACACCTTC. Translating it yields CSARVGTTNYGYTF. The V gene is TRBV20-1, the J gene TRBJ1-2; maybe TRBD1 (5 bases). There are 14 residues in the CDR3. Germline CDR1 DFQATT, CDR2 SNEGSKA (reference sequence). V dropped 1 base and J dropped 0 bases, with 9 bases sitting between them.

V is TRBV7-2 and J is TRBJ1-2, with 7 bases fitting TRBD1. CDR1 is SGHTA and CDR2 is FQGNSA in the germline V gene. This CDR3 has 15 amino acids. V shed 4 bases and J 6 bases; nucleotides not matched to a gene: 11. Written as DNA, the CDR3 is TGTGCCAGCAGCTCCCTTTGGGCAGGGGGTAATGGCTACACCTTC. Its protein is CASSSLWAGGNGYTF.